This T cell receptor (beta chain) was observed in a study of blood T cell repertoires in COVID-19. Study overall: Some COVID-19 samples were acute and others convalescent; all came from the United States, Italy and Spain. PBMCs, B-cell-depleted T cells, or T cells provided the cDNA or gDNA that made up the material.

Trimming took 3 bases from V and 6 from J, leaving 9 bases between them. The CDR3 extends over 13 amino acids. CDR1 and CDR2 from the germline V gene are DFQATT and SNEGSKA (reference sequence). In the source study's methods: Estimated nucleated cell counts came from reference gene primer amplification. This table comes from immunoSEQ multiplex PCR, and its TCRdb copy is limited to in-frame clones, with some not included. That table gives V, J and clone size, and the DNA gave D and trimming. The sample has 130,000 or so clones; approximately 80% are singletons. Sequencing used peripheral blood. The chain uses TRBV20-1 and TRBJ1-6; D not resolved. This receptor was taken from a woman aged 60-75 years with acute or convalescent COVID-19. DNA for the CDR3: TGCAGTGCTAGTCCCCCTAGTAATTCACCCCTCCACTTT. Its translation is CSASPPSNSPLHF.